The rows below give T cell receptor beta chains drawn from one sample of a study of T cells after posttransplantation cyclophosphamide. Assay used: immunoSEQ multiplex PCR; TCRdb lists only in-frame clones, some missing. The data contain tens of thousands of clones, almost 75% of them singletons. Specimen: memory CD4+ T cells sorted from PBMCs. The receptors derive from an older woman in good health, CMV-negative, and a related stem cell transplant donor. The CDR3 runs from the conserved cysteine through the conserved F or W. D genes are given only for firm matches. Expanded clones are given a class, and other clones once, few, many or no size at all.

TRBJ1-2 | TRBD1 | . | TRBV6-1 | TGTGCCTCAGATCCGGGACAGGGGCATGGCTACACCTTC | CASDPGQGHGYTF
TRBJ1-3 | . | medium-sized | TRBV28 | TGTGCCAGCACCCCAGGGTCCTCTGGAAACACCATATATTTT | CASTPGSSGNTIYF
TRBJ2-5 | TRBD1 | . | TRBV19 | TGTGCCAGTAGGCAAACAGGGGCAGCAGAGGAGACCCAGTACTTC | CASRQTGAAEETQYF
TRBJ2-1 | TRBD2 | . | TRBV7-8 | TGTGCCAGCAGCTCGCGGAGGCTAGCGGGAGGGAATGAGCAGTTCTTC | CASSSRRLAGGNEQFF
TRBJ1-5 | . | . | TRBV19 | TGTGCCAGTAGTAGACCTCCCACAGGGACGCGGCCCCAGCATTTT | CASSRPPTGTRPQHF
TRBJ2-5 | . | . | TRBV14 | TGTGCCAGCAGCGGGGACTTGATCGGGACCCAGTACTTC | CASSGDLIGTQYF
TRBJ2-5 | TRBD2 | . | TRBV6-4 | TGTGCCAGCAGCCACTGGGGGGGAGAGACCCAGTACTTC | CASSHWGGETQYF
TRBJ2-1 | TRBD2 | . | TRBV18 | TGTGCCAGCTCAGCGACGAGCGGGAGCTCCTACAATGAGCAGTTCTTC | CASSATSGSSYNEQFF
TRBJ2-7 | . | few | TRBV27 | TGTGCCATCCGTGGGGGGGGCAGGAGAGGCGAGCAGTACTTC | CAIRGGGRRGEQYF
TRBJ1-4 | . | . | TRBV15 | TGTGCCACCACCAGACAGGCCTCTAATGAAAAACTGTTTTTT | CATTRQASNEKLFF
TRBJ2-4 | . | . | TRBV13 | TGTGCCAGCAGCTTAATTGGGGGCCGGGATGCCAAAAACATTCAGTACTTC | CASSLIGGRDAKNIQYF
TRBJ2-1 | TRBD2 | . | TRBV5-6 | TGTGCCAGCAGCTTCGGGACTAGCGGGGGCCGGACCCGGGAGCAGTTCTTC | CASSFGTSGGRTREQFF
TRBJ2-5 | . | . | TRBV15 | TGTGCCACCAGCAGGAGGGGGTGCGGGGAGACCCAGTACTTC | CATSRRGCGETQYF
TRBJ1-1 | . | . | TRBV18 | TGTGCCAGCTCACAACAGAACACTGAAGCTTTCTTT | CASSQQNTEAFF
TRBJ1-2 | . | . | TRBV2 | TGTGCCAGCGGGGCGGGGGGCTATGGCTACACCTTC | CASGAGGYGYTF
TRBJ2-7 | TRBD2 | once | TRBV7-8 | TGTGCCAGCAGCTTAGTGCCCCTGACTAGCGGGGCCTACGAGCAGTACTTC | CASSLVPLTSGAYEQYF
TRBJ2-5 | . | . | TRBV6-5 | TGTGCCAGCAGTTATTACCTCGGGGAGACCCAGTACTTC | CASSYYLGETQYF
TRBJ2-3 | TRBD2 | once | TRBV19 | TGTGCCAGTAGGCGGTTAGCGGGAGTTAGCACAGATACGCAGTATTTT | CASRRLAGVSTDTQYF
TRBJ1-3 | . | . | TRBV5-6 | TGTGCCAGCAGCATAAAACAGGGAGTTGGCTCTGGAAACACCATATATTTT | CASSIKQGVGSGNTIYF
TRBJ2-7 | . | . | TRBV10-3 | TGTGCCATCCAGACGGGGGACTACGAGCAGTACTTC | CAIQTGDYEQYF
TRBJ2-2 | . | . | TRBV7-2 | TGTGCCAGCAGCTTAGGGGGTGGGGGGTTGGCCGGGGAGCTGTTTTTT | CASSLGGGGLAGELFF
TRBJ2-1 | . | . | TRBV20-1 | TGCAGTGCTAGTACAGATGAGCAGTTCTTC | CSASTDEQFF
TRBJ1-2 | . | . | TRBV5-1 | TGCGCCAGCAGCTTTACGACAGGATACGGCTACACCTTC | CASSFTTGYGYTF
TRBJ1-5 | . | few | TRBV4-3 | TGCGCCAGCAGCCACCAGGAAAATCAGCCCCAGCATTTT | CASSHQENQPQHF
TRBJ1-1 | . | . | TRBV5-1 | TGCGCCAGCAGCTTGTCGGGGGCTGAAGCTTTCTTT | CASSLSGAEAFF
TRBJ1-4 | . | . | TRBV30 | TGTGCCTGGGGTAGCCGGGTAATGAAACTGTTTTTT | CAWGSRVMKLFF
TRBJ2-2 | . | . | TRBV5-1 | TGCGCCAGCAGCTTGCCAACTAGAAACACCGGGGAGCTGTTTTTT | CASSLPTRNTGELFF
TRBJ1-2 | . | . | TRBV19 | TGTGCCAGTAGTATTGTCCCCATATACCAGGGGAACTATGGCTACACCTTC | CASSIVPIYQGNYGYTF
TRBJ2-5 | TRBD1 | . | TRBV7-3 | TGTGCCAGCAGCGCACAGGGGAAATTAGAGACCCAGTACTTC | CASSAQGKLETQYF
TRBJ2-5 | . | . | TRBV6-1 | TGTGCCAGCAGTGAGTTGGTAGCCGGGGAGACCCAGTACTTC | CASSELVAGETQYF
TRBJ2-2 | TRBD1 | . | TRBV18 | TGTGCCAGCTCACAGGGGGCCGGCACCGGGGAGCTGTTTTTT | CASSQGAGTGELFF
TRBJ1-2 | . | . | TRBV10-2 | TGCGCCAGCAGTGAGTCGGGAGTTTCGGGGGGCTACACCTTC | CASSESGVSGGYTF